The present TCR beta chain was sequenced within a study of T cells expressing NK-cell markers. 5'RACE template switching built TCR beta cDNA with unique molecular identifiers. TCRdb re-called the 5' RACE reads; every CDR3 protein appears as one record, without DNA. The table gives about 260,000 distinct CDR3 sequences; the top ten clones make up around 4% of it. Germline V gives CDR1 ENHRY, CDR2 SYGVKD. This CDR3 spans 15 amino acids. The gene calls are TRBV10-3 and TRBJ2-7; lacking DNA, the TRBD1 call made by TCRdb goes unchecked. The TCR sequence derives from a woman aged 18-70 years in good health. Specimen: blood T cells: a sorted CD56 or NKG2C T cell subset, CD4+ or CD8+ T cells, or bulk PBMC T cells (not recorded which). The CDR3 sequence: CAISDRDRAEAEQYF.